The rows below give T cell receptor beta chains drawn from one sample of a study of blood T cell repertoires in COVID-19. Using immunoSEQ multiplex PCR, the repertoire was profiled, and TCRdb retains in-frame clones only, with some absent. This sample has about 150,000 clones, with around 80% found just once. Sequences were obtained from PBMCs or T cells enriched from blood (not recorded which). These receptors were collected from a woman in her 50s who had recovered from COVID-19. The CDR3 runs from the conserved cysteine through the conserved F or W. Each record gives: CDR3 protein, V gene, J gene.

CASSQSGRYTYNEQFF	TRBV4-2	TRBJ2-1
CASSETSSTDTQYF	TRBV5-4	TRBJ2-3
CASSEGGTGTLYEQYF	TRBV25-1	TRBJ2-7
CASSEAGGHTEAFF	TRBV2	TRBJ1-1
CASRTGAEVGYNEQFF	TRBV28	TRBJ2-1
CASSPDGGSYNEQFF	TRBV5-1	TRBJ2-1
CASTTGGRSGRGYTF	TRBV28	TRBJ1-2
CASRTRGNQPQHF	TRBV27	TRBJ1-5
CASRLPNHNSPLHF	TRBV4-2	TRBJ1-6
CASSPTGAGLNYGYTF	TRBV5-5	TRBJ1-2
CASSFLAGGRSETQYF	TRBV5-1	TRBJ2-5
CASSRDRTDTQYF	TRBV11-2	TRBJ2-3
CSVRGGPINTEAFF	TRBV29-1	TRBJ1-1
CAWSEVAYNEQFF	TRBV30	TRBJ2-1
CASSQITRSEQYF	TRBV4-2	TRBJ2-7
CASSLGGLLHF	TRBV7-2	TRBJ1-6
CATGRGNTGELFF	TRBV10-3	TRBJ2-2
CAARTGADEKLFF	TRBV28	TRBJ1-4
CASSQGQGVYGYTF	TRBV4-1	TRBJ1-2
CASSVGAGPDSPLHF	TRBV9	TRBJ1-6
CASSLTTPGGGELFF	TRBV7-2	TRBJ2-2
CASSDNGELFF	TRBV5-1	TRBJ2-2
CASSLDWEANTGELFF	TRBV6-5	TRBJ2-2
CASSLSAQPQHF	TRBV28	TRBJ1-5
CASSFQRGSDTQYF	TRBV3-1/TRBV3-2	TRBJ2-3
CASSVDAGGYDEAFF	TRBV9	TRBJ1-1
CASSPRGLPAEAFF	TRBV9	TRBJ1-1
CASSPSMGLQHF	TRBV3-1/TRBV3-2	TRBJ1-5
CASSLSGGVGEKLFF	TRBV28	TRBJ1-4
CASRKGQGQGGDEKLFF	TRBV27	TRBJ1-4
CASHNFGTEAFF	TRBV5-4	TRBJ1-1
CASSLEGDTQYF	TRBV28	TRBJ2-3
CASSIMASDQPQHF	TRBV19	TRBJ1-5